Shown below are 26 T cell receptor beta chains from a single sample sequenced in a study of blood T cell repertoires in COVID-19 (dated by TCRdb to 2020 to 2022). The library relied on the immunoSEQ multiplex PCR assay. TCRdb's version of the immuneACCESS table is confined to in-frame rearrangements and falls short of the full clone set. An unresolved V gene accounts for under half of the shortfall where checked; the remainder is of unknown origin. The sample yields tens of thousands of clones; 86% were counted once. 15% to 20% of the sample is taken by the ten largest. The sequencing input was peripheral blood. The receptor source for this set is a man aged 55 to 70 with active or convalescent COVID-19.

This rearrangement joins TRBV28 to TRBJ2-1; D ambiguous. V lost 6 bases, J lost 8 bases, and 8 bases lay in between. The CDR3 is made up of 11 amino acids. Per germline, CDR1 MDHEN and CDR2 SYDVKM. The DNA of the CDR3 is TGTGCCAGCAGCTCGAGAGATGAGCAGTTCTTC. Protein product: CASSSRDEQFF.

The chain employs TRBV9 and TRBJ1-1; D uncertain. This CDR3 spans 14 amino acids. Germline assignment: CDR1 SGDLS and CDR2 YYNGEE. With 1 base removed from V and 2 bases from J, the gap between germline ends came to 9 bases. CDR3 residues: CASSVFGDNTEAFF. CDR3 DNA: TGTGCCAGCAGCGTATTCGGTGATAACACTGAAGCTTTCTTT.

The rearrangement uses TRBV28 and TRBJ1-1; TRBD1 aligns across 9 bases. CDR3 length: 16 residues. CDR1 and CDR2 (germline): MDHEN, SYDVKM. The V and J ends lost 5 bases and 9 bases, in that order; junction bases with no gene match: 16. The CDR3 DNA reads TGTGCCAGCAGTCCGGGACAGGGCTCCCAGGCTGGAAAAGCTTTCTTT. This encodes CASSPGQGSQAGKAFF.

The CDR3 here is CASSPDPRTGATEAFF. CDR3 nucleotides: TGCGCCAGCAGCCCCGACCCGCGGACAGGGGCCACTGAAGCTTTCTTT. The chain recombines TRBV4-1 with TRBJ1-1; the match to TRBD1 covers 9 bases. V was clipped by 4 bases and J by 4 bases; unmatched bases: 10. Germline lookup yields CDR1 MGHRA and CDR2 YSYEKL. The CDR3 extends over 16 amino acids.

The chain has TRBV9 and TRBJ1-6, with 7 positions matching TRBD1. The CDR3 has 14 residues. The junction had 7 bases not matched to a gene; V was cut back by 4 bases and J by 9 bases. The germline V gene has CDR1 SGDLS and CDR2 YYNGEE. In DNA, the CDR3 is TGTGCCAGCAGCCAAACAGGGGCCACTTCACCCCTCCACTTT. It encodes CASSQTGATSPLHF.

V and J are TRBV7-8 and TRBJ1-6; D is ambiguous. The germline V gene encodes CDR1 SGHVS and CDR2 FQNEAQ. Deletions cut 4 bases from V and 4 bases from J, with 20 bases between. The CDR3 has 18 residues. CDR3 in DNA: TGTGCCAGCAGCTCTTACCGGATCGATTGGAGATATAATTCACCCCTCCACTTT. Its protein is CASSSYRIDWRYNSPLHF. Full variable domain (missing parts from reference TRBV7-8 and TRBJ1-6): GAGVSQSPRYKVAKRGQDVALRCDPISGHVSLFWYQQALGQGPEFLTYFQNEAQLDKSGLPSDRFFAERPEGSVSTLKIQRTQQEDSAVYLCASSSYRIDWRYNSPLHFGNGTRLTVT.

The J gene is TRBJ1-1, the V gene TRBV5-1; unclear D gene. Germline V CDR1 and CDR2: SGHRS, YFSETQ. V was shortened by 0 bases and J by 1 base, with 10 bases between the two germline ends. The CDR3 extends over 15 amino acids. The CDR3 DNA sequence: TGCGCCAGCAGCTTGGGGTTCGCGGAGAACACTGAAGCTTTCTTT. Translated, it gives CASSLGFAENTEAFF.

V and J are TRBV7-3 and TRBJ2-3; 7 bases map to TRBD2. Trimming took 4 bases from V and 3 from J; bases not matched to a gene: 10. Germline V gene lookup returns CDR1 SGHTA and CDR2 FQGTGA. This CDR3 has 16 amino acids. The CDR3 DNA follows: TGTGCCAGCAGCTCCTCTTTTGGCGGGGGTACAGATACGCAGTATTTT. Protein: CASSSSFGGGTDTQYF.

The chain combines TRBV5-1 with TRBJ1-4; possible D gene TRBD1, 6 bases. CDR3 length: 15 amino acids. Trimming took off 0 bases at V and 0 bases at J, with 6 bases between the two ends. In germline, CDR1 is SGHRS, CDR2 YFSETQ. DNA of the CDR3: TGCGCCAGCAGCTTGGACAGGGCAACTAATGAAAAACTGTTTTTT. This encodes CASSLDRATNEKLFF.

CDR3 nucleotide sequence: TGTGCCAGCAACCTGGACAGGAATCAGCCCCAGCATTTT. It is translated as CASNLDRNQPQHF. This chain connects TRBV6-5 to TRBJ1-5; 7 nucleotides line up with TRBD1. CDR3 size: 13 residues. CDR1 and CDR2 (germline): MNHEY, SVGAGI. The V and J ends lost 7 bases and 4 bases, in that order; junction bases with no gene match: 4.

This clone was found a few times. CDR3 bases: TGTGCCAGCAGCTTAGAACAAGCGATCGATACGCAGTATTTT. It translates to CASSLEQAIDTQYF. The rearrangement uses TRBV11-2 and TRBJ2-3; D call uncertain. Trimming took off 0 bases at V and 6 bases at J, with 10 bases between the two ends. Germline V gives CDR1 SGHAT, CDR2 FQNNGV. The CDR3 length is 14 residues. Together with reference TRBV11-2 and TRBJ2-3, the CDR3 gives the full variable domain: EAGVAQSPRYKIIEKRQSVAFWCNPISGHATLYWYQQILGQGPKLLIQFQNNGVVDDSQLPKDRFSAERLKGVDSTLKIQPAKLEDSAVYLCASSLEQAIDTQYFGPGTRLTVL.

V gene TRBV19 combines with J gene TRBJ2-2, with unresolved D. The germline CDR1 and CDR2 sequences are LNHDA and SQIVND (reference sequence). Trimming removed 1 base at V and 6 bases at J, with 3 bases between. There are 12 residues in the CDR3. This CDR3 reads CASSIVAGELFF. In DNA, the CDR3 is TGTGCCAGTAGTATAGTCGCCGGGGAGCTGTTTTTT.

V is TRBV6-1 and J is TRBJ1-5; 7 nucleotides agree with TRBD1. Germline V lookup: CDR1 MNHNS, CDR2 SASEGT. The CDR3 spans 14 residues. The V segment lost 4 bases and the J segment 7 bases; nucleotides outside the gene matches: 7. The CDR3 DNA follows: TGTGCCAGCAGTGGACAGGGCCACCGGCAGCCCCAGCATTTT. Translated, it gives CASSGQGHRQPQHF.

This clone was observed once. The rearrangement uses TRBV29-1 and TRBJ1-2, with D unresolved. Per the germline V gene, CDR1 is SQVTM and CDR2 is ANQGSEA. Trimming took 4 bases from V and 3 from J, leaving 9 bases between them. The CDR3 is 12 amino acids. The CDR3 DNA reads TGCAGCGTTGTCCGGGGAGACTATGGCTACACCTTC. Protein: CSVVRGDYGYTF. Looking up the rest from reference TRBV29-1 and TRBJ1-2 gives the full variable domain: SAVISQKPSRDICQRGTSLTIQCQVDSQVTMMFWYRQQPGQSLTLIATANQGSEATYESGFVIDKFPISRPNLTFSTLTVSNMSPEDSSIYLCSVVRGDYGYTFGSGTRLTVV.

This clone was seen more than once but under ten times. V usage is TRBV19 and J usage is TRBJ2-2; 7 nucleotides match TRBD1. CDR3 length: 16 amino acids. Germline lookup yields CDR1 LNHDA and CDR2 SQIVND (reference sequence). Trimming removed 2 bases from V and 2 bases from J; junction bases left unmatched: 5. CDR3 sequence (DNA): TGTGCCAGTAGTATATTAGGGACAGCTAACACCGGGGAGCTGTTTTTT. It encodes CASSILGTANTGELFF.

The gene calls are TRBV6-6 and TRBJ2-2, with a possible D match to TRBD1 (5 bases). Deletions cut 8 bases from V and 8 bases from J, with 15 bases between. This CDR3 contains 13 residues. In germline, CDR1 is MNHNY, CDR2 SVGAGI (reference sequence). The CDR3 nucleotides read TGTGCCAGCGGGGCCCCCGGTGGTGGGGAGCTGTTTTTT. It translates to CASGAPGGGELFF.

The chain joins TRBV6-6 to TRBJ1-5; unclear D gene. The germline gives CDR1 MNHNY, CDR2 SVGAGI (reference sequence). The CDR3 has 12 amino acids. The V gene lost 5 bases and the J gene lost 10 bases, with 12 bases spanning the gap. The CDR3 here is CASSPQEPPQHF. CDR3 coding DNA: TGTGCCAGCAGTCCTCAGGAACCCCCCCAGCATTTT.

The sample holds one count of this clone. The V call is TRBV19, the J call TRBJ2-7, with 11 positions matching TRBD2. In germline, CDR1 is LNHDA, CDR2 SQIVND (reference sequence). The V segment lost 6 bases and the J segment 1 base; nucleotides outside the gene matches: 5. This CDR3 has 15 residues. This chain's CDR3 is CASSVTSGVSYEQYF. DNA for the CDR3: TGTGCCAGTAGCGTGACTAGCGGGGTTTCCTACGAGCAGTACTTC.

The rearrangement uses TRBV7-9 and TRBJ2-3; 15 bases fit TRBD2. Germline V gene data show CDR1 as SEHNR and CDR2 as FQNEAQ (reference sequence). The V and J ends lost 4 bases and 5 bases, in that order; junction bases with no gene match: 1. The CDR3 runs to 15 residues. The CDR3 sequence: CASSWTSGGEDTQYF. The CDR3 DNA reads as TGTGCCAGCAGCTGGACTAGCGGGGGGGAAGATACGCAGTATTTT. The complete variable domain, with remaining parts taken from reference TRBV7-9 and TRBJ2-3, reads DTGVSQNPRHKITKRGQNVTFRCDPISEHNRLYWYRQTLGQGPEFLTYFQNEAQLEKSRLLSDRFSAERPKGSFSTLEIQRTEQGDSAMYLCASSWTSGGEDTQYFGPGTRLTVL.

The chain joins TRBV9 to TRBJ2-7; TRBD1 is a possible D gene (6 bases). Per the germline V gene, CDR1 is SGDLS and CDR2 is YYNGEE. The CDR3 spans 14 residues. V was cut by 0 bases and J by 0 bases, with 7 bases left in between. The CDR3 region is CASSVGGHSYEQYF. The CDR3 DNA reads TGTGCCAGCAGCGTAGGGGGACACTCCTACGAGCAGTACTTC.

This chain links TRBV20-1 with TRBJ2-1; the D gene is possibly TRBD2 (5 bases). The CDR3 covers 11 residues. Between the trimmed V and J ends, which lost 5 bases and 8 bases, there was a span of 10 bases. CDR1 is DFQATT, CDR2 SNEGSKA, per germline (reference sequence). The DNA for the CDR3 is TGCAGTGCTGGACTCTCCGATGAGCAGTTCTTC. Translated, it gives CSAGLSDEQFF.

The CDR3 DNA is TGCAGCGTTGAAAGCCCGGGTTACTACGAGCAGTACTTC. It is translated as CSVESPGYYEQYF. This chain connects TRBV29-1 to TRBJ2-7; D gene uncertain. V was pared by 2 bases and J by 3 bases, with 11 bases between. This CDR3 comprises 13 residues. Per germline, CDR1 SQVTM and CDR2 ANQGSEA.

This clone has just one count. The CDR3 nucleotides read TGTGCCAGCAGCTTGCAGGGGGCGGGGGAGACCCAGTACTTC. Its translation is CASSLQGAGETQYF. The chain links TRBV5-4 to TRBJ2-5, with 8 positions matching TRBD1. The germline V gene has CDR1 SGHNT and CDR2 YYREEE (reference sequence). CDR3 length: 14 residues. V shed 1 base, J shed 5 bases, and the junction held 4 bases outside the gene matches.

The chain links TRBV7-2 to TRBJ2-7; TRBD1 matches at 8 bases. This CDR3 contains 15 residues. Germline-derived CDR1 and CDR2 are SGHTA and FQGNSA. V shed 3 bases, J shed 2 bases, and the junction held 6 bases outside the gene matches. The CDR3 region is CASSFSGTGPYEQYF. CDR3 coding DNA: TGTGCCAGCAGCTTTTCCGGGACAGGCCCCTACGAGCAGTACTTC.

The chain has TRBV10-3 and TRBJ2-1; possible D gene TRBD1, 5 bases. V gave up 2 bases and J gave up 8 bases, with 7 bases separating them. The CDR3 loop spans 12 amino acids. The germline V gene encodes CDR1 ENHRY and CDR2 SYGVKD. The CDR3 is CAISERGDEQFF. The CDR3 DNA is TGTGCCATCAGTGAGAGGGGCGATGAGCAGTTCTTC.

This clone has a single count. This chain connects TRBV25-1 to TRBJ1-1, with 11 positions matching TRBD1. The CDR3 spans 18 residues. The germline gives CDR1 MGHDK, CDR2 SYGVNS. Losses at the gene ends were 4 bases for V and 3 bases for J; bases not matched to a gene: 13. Written as DNA, the CDR3 is TGTGCCAGCAGTGCACTCCCGGGACAGGGGGGAGTCGACACTGAAGCTTTCTTT. This codes for CASSALPGQGGVDTEAFF.